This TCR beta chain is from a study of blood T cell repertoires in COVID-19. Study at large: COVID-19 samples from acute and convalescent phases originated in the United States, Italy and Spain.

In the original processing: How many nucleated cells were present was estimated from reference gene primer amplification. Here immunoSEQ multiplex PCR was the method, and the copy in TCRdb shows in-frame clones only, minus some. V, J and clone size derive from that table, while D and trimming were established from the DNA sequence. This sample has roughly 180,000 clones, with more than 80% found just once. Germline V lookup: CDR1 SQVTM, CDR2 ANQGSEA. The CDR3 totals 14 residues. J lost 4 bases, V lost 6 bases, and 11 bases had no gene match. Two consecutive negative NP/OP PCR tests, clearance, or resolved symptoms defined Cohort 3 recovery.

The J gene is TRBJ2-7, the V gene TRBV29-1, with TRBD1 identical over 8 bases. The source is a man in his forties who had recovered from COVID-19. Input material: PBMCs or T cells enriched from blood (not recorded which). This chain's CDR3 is CSVEGGRGLYEQYF. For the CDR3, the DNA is TGCAGCGTAGAGGGGGGCAGGGGGCTATACGAGCAGTACTTC.